A selection of T cell receptor beta chains follows, all from one sample in a study of CD8 T cells in Susac syndrome. TCRdb ran MiXCR on the immunoSEQ multiplex PCR reads and lists one entry per CDR3 protein. The table has more than 70,000 distinct CDR3 sequences, roughly 94% seen once. Sequenced: CD8+ T cells from PBMCs. Receptors originate from a human donor with Susac syndrome. CDR3s include the opening cysteine and the closing phenylalanine or tryptophan. A D gene is named only where the DNA matches it firmly. The size of a clone is reported for some rows only, either as once, few or many, or as a class for expanded clones.

d_gene: NA
j_gene: TRBJ2-7
v_gene: TRBV13
abundance: NA
CDR3nt: TGTGCCAGCAGCACAACCGGGACGGGTTCCTACGAGCAGTACTTC
CDR3aa: CASSTTGTGSYEQYF

d_gene: NA
j_gene: TRBJ1-1
v_gene: TRBV27
abundance: NA
CDR3nt: TGTGCCACCGCGCTGAACACTGAAGCTTTCTTT
CDR3aa: CATALNTEAFF

d_gene: NA
j_gene: TRBJ1-2
v_gene: TRBV30
abundance: NA
CDR3nt: TGTGCCGGCCCAGGGGTGGTTGACTATGGCTACACCTTC
CDR3aa: CAGPGVVDYGYTF

d_gene: NA
j_gene: TRBJ1-2
v_gene: TRBV29-1
abundance: NA
CDR3nt: TGCAGCGTCCGGACCGACTATGGCTACACCTTC
CDR3aa: CSVRTDYGYTF

d_gene: NA
j_gene: TRBJ2-2
v_gene: TRBV5-4
abundance: once
CDR3nt: TGTGCCAGCGCCGAAGAGGGGGGTAGGACCGGGGAGCTGTTTTTT
CDR3aa: CASAEEGGRTGELFF

d_gene: NA
j_gene: TRBJ2-7
v_gene: TRBV7-8
abundance: NA
CDR3nt: TGTGCCAGCAGCTCAGGGAACCCCTACGAGCAGTACTTC
CDR3aa: CASSSGNPYEQYF

d_gene: NA
j_gene: TRBJ2-6
v_gene: TRBV30
abundance: NA
CDR3nt: TGTGCCTGGAGGGTGGGATGGGACGGTCCCTCTGGGGCCAACGTCCTGACTTTC
CDR3aa: CAWRVGWDGPSGANVLTF

d_gene: NA
j_gene: TRBJ2-4
v_gene: TRBV5-1
abundance: NA
CDR3nt: TGCGCCAGCAGCGGGTCGGTAGGTACGACGAGTGACATTCAGTACTTC
CDR3aa: CASSGSVGTTSDIQYF

d_gene: NA
j_gene: TRBJ1-5
v_gene: TRBV7-9
abundance: NA
CDR3nt: TGTGCCAGCAGCTCCAGGGAGTTCAATCAGCCCCAGCATTTT
CDR3aa: CASSSREFNQPQHF

d_gene: NA
j_gene: TRBJ2-7
v_gene: TRBV6-2/TRBV6-3
abundance: NA
CDR3nt: TGTGCCAGCAGTTACCCGGGACTGAGCTACGAGCAGTACTTC
CDR3aa: CASSYPGLSYEQYF

d_gene: NA
j_gene: TRBJ1-1
v_gene: TRBV19
abundance: NA
CDR3nt: TGTGCCAGTAGTATAGATCCCCGCCACGGACCGAACACTGAAGCTTTCTTT
CDR3aa: CASSIDPRHGPNTEAFF

d_gene: NA
j_gene: TRBJ2-2
v_gene: TRBV2
abundance: NA
CDR3nt: TGTGCCAGCAGTGAAGCGCTTACCGGGGAGCTGTTTTTT
CDR3aa: CASSEALTGELFF

d_gene: TRBD1
j_gene: TRBJ1-2
v_gene: TRBV12-3/TRBV12-4
abundance: NA
CDR3nt: TGTGCCGTGGACAGGGCCGATGGCTACACCTTC
CDR3aa: CAVDRADGYTF

d_gene: NA
j_gene: TRBJ2-7
v_gene: TRBV6-6
abundance: NA
CDR3nt: TGTGCCAGCAGTTACTCGCCCGACAGGACCTACGAGCAGTACTTC
CDR3aa: CASSYSPDRTYEQYF

d_gene: NA
j_gene: TRBJ2-3
v_gene: TRBV21-1
abundance: NA
CDR3nt: TGTGCCAGAGGACCCAACACAGATACGCAGTATTTT
CDR3aa: CARGPNTDTQYF

d_gene: TRBD1
j_gene: TRBJ2-7
v_gene: TRBV2
abundance: NA
CDR3nt: TGTGCCAGCAGTGAAGCGACGACAGGGGAAATACACGAGCAGTACTTC
CDR3aa: CASSEATTGEIHEQYF

d_gene: TRBD1
j_gene: TRBJ2-7
v_gene: TRBV12-3/TRBV12-4
abundance: NA
CDR3nt: TGTGCCAGCAGTTTTAGGGACAGGGGCTACGAGCAGTACTTC
CDR3aa: CASSFRDRGYEQYF